The 10 T cell receptor beta chains in this list originate from one sample, sequenced in a study of yellow fever vaccine responses in identical twins. TCRdb fed the RT-PCR reads into MiXCR, producing one record per CDR3 protein. The sample consists of over a thousand distinct CDR3 sequences, 5.5% to 6.5% of them appearing once. The specimen comprised T cells from blood (PBMCs), unsorted or a sorted subset (not recorded which), sampled before or after yellow fever vaccination (not recorded which). These receptors all come from a woman aged 18-29 years who received the yellow fever vaccine.

The V call is TRBV18, the J call TRBJ2-1; 9 bases are a match to TRBD1. Germline lookup yields CDR1 KGHSH and CDR2 LQKENI. The CDR3 covers 17 residues. J gave up 0 bases and V 1 base, and 4 bases lay outside the gene matches. CDR3 nucleotide sequence: TGTGCCAGCTCACCACGACAGGGGGTCAGCTCCTACAATGAGCAGTTCTTC. Translation gives CASSPRQGVSSYNEQFF.

Remarks on this clonotype: A much larger clone sits a single nucleotide away, making a read error possible. J is TRBJ2-1 and V is TRBV11-2, with D hard to call. V was clipped by 3 bases and J by 2 bases, with 11 bases between them. The CDR3 loop spans 15 amino acids. Germline V gene sequence: CDR1 SGHAT, CDR2 FQNNGV. The CDR3 sequence is CASSFGRLAYNEQFF. The CDR3 DNA follows: TGTGCCAGCAGCTTCGGCAGGCTGGCCTACAATGAGCAGTTCTTC.

This clonotype counts as large. The V call is TRBV11-3, the J call TRBJ2-7; tentatively, D is TRBD1 (6 bases). The CDR3 length is 15 residues. Trimming removed 5 bases from V and 0 bases from J, with 14 bases in between. Germline V lookup: CDR1 SGHNT, CDR2 YENEEA. The CDR3 loop is CASSPGTTSSYEQYF. In DNA, the CDR3 is TGTGCCAGCAGCCCAGGGACAACTAGCTCCTACGAGCAGTACTTC.

In its sample, this clonotype ranks as large. V gene TRBV6-5 combines with J gene TRBJ1-5; the match to TRBD1 covers 7 bases. CDR3 length: 14 amino acids. J gave up 2 bases and V 2 bases, and 0 bases lay outside the gene matches. Looked up from germline, CDR1 is MNHEY and CDR2 is SVGAGI. The CDR3: CASSYGQGNQPQHF. In DNA form, the CDR3 reads TGTGCCAGCAGTTACGGACAGGGCAATCAGCCCCAGCATTTT.

This rearrangement joins TRBV3-1 to TRBJ2-7; TRBD1 matches at 9 bases. Germline trimming cut 1 base from V and 1 base from J; bases unmatched to any gene: 5. The CDR3 totals 16 residues. Germline V CDR1 and CDR2: LGHDT, YNNKEL (reference sequence). The CDR3 nucleotides are TGTGCCAGCAGCCAAGGTCCAGGGACAGGGTCCTACGAGCAGTACTTC. Encoded protein: CASSQGPGTGSYEQYF.

This clonotype is categorized as large. The chain is built from TRBV9 and TRBJ1-3; no clear D. V was shortened by 0 bases and J by 4 bases, with 8 bases between the two germline ends. The germline V gene has CDR1 SGDLS and CDR2 YYNGEE. This CDR3 contains 14 residues. The CDR3 reads CASSVAGSGNTIYF. CDR3 in DNA: TGTGCCAGCAGCGTAGCCGGGTCAGGAAACACCATATATTTT. Full variable domain (missing parts from reference TRBV9 and TRBJ1-3): DSGVTQTPKHLITATGQRVTLRCSPRSGDLSVYWYQQSLDQGLQFLIQYYNGEERAKGNILERFSAQQFPDLHSELNLSSLELGDSALYFCASSVAGSGNTIYFGEGSWLTVV.

This clonotype is termed large. This chain connects TRBV28 to TRBJ2-7; 9 positions agree with TRBD1. Trimming removed 2 bases from V and 5 bases from J; junction bases left unmatched: 10. The CDR3 extends over 16 amino acids. Germline V gene sequence: CDR1 MDHEN, CDR2 SYDVKM. CDR3 in amino acids: CASSLGPGQGTHEQYF. The CDR3 nucleotides are TGTGCCAGCAGTTTAGGACCGGGACAGGGAACCCACGAGCAGTACTTC.

V gene TRBV11-3 combines with J gene TRBJ2-1; 8 bases align to TRBD2. The V gene's germline CDR1 is SGHNT and CDR2 YENEEA. V shed 6 bases, J shed 12 bases, and the junction held 13 bases outside the gene matches. This CDR3 is built from 14 residues. The DNA of the CDR3 is TGTGCCAGCAGACAGGGTCTAGCGGGCAGGGTGCAGTTCTTC. Amino acid sequence: CASRQGLAGRVQFF.

V gene TRBV21-1 combines with J gene TRBJ1-1; no DNA check was done on the table's D call, TRBD1. TRBV21-1 is a pseudogene locus. There are 20 residues in the CDR3. CDR3: CASSKACQGPKVAMNTEAFF. As DNA, the CDR3 is TGTGCCAGCAGCAAAGCTTGCCAGGGGCCCAAAGTCGCGATGAACACTGAAGCTTTCTTT.

This clonotype is large by share. V and J are TRBV27 and TRBJ2-7; D is ambiguous. The CDR3 sequence is 14 residues long. CDR1 and CDR2 (germline): MNHEY, SMNVEV (reference sequence). Deletions cut 1 base from V and 1 base from J, with 8 bases between. In nucleotides, the CDR3 is TGTGCCAGCAGTTTATTTTCTGTTTCCTACGAGCAGTACTTC. This codes for CASSLFSVSYEQYF.